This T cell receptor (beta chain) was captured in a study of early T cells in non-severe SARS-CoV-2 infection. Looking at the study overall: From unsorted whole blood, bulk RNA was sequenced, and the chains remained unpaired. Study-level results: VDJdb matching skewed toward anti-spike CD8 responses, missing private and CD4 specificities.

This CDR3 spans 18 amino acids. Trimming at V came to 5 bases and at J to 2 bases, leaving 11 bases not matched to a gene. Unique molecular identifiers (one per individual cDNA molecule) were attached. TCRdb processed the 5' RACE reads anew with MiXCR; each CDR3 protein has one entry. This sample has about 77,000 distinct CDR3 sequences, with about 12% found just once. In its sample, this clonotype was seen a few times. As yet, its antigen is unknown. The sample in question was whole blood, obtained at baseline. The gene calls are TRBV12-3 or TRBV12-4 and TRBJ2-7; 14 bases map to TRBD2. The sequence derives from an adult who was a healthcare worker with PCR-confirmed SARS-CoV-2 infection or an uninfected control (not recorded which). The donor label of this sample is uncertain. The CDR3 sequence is CASSPDPGLAGAPYEQYF. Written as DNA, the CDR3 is TGTGCCAGCAGTCCCGATCCGGGACTAGCGGGAGCCCCCTACGAGCAGTACTTC.